This T cell receptor beta chain comes out of a study of cytomegalovirus exposure and HLA in healthy donors. Germline loops: CDR1 MDHEN, CDR2 SYDVKM. This CDR3 contains 14 residues. The ends were cut back, 5 bases at V and 4 bases at J, with 12 bases in the middle. Use of 60 Vbeta and 13 Jbeta primers characterized the PCR. Only in-frame clones appear in the TCRdb table, and some are missing; sequencing was by immunoSEQ multiplex PCR. The repertoire holds some 220,000 clones, with about 80% as singletons. Sequencing used PBMCs. The clonotype originates from a woman aged 40-49 years in good health and CMV-seronegative. This chain joins TRBV28 and TRBJ1-3, with D maybe TRBD1 (6 bases). In DNA, the CDR3 is TGTGCCAGCAGTCCCTCAGGGGTAGGAAACACCATATATTTT. This sequence encodes CASSPSGVGNTIYF.